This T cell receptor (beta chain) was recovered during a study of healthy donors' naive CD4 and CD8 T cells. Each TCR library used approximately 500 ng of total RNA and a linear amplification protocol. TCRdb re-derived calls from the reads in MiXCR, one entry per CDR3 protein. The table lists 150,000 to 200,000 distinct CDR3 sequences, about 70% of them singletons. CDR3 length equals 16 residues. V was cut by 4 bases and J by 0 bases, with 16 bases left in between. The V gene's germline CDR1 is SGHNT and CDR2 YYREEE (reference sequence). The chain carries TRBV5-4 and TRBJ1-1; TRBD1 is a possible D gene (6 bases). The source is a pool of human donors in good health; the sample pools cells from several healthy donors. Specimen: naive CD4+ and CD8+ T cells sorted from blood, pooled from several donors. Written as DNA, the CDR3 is TGTGCCAGCAGCCCAAATACCGGACAGATGAACACTGAAGCTTTCTTT. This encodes CASSPNTGQMNTEAFF.